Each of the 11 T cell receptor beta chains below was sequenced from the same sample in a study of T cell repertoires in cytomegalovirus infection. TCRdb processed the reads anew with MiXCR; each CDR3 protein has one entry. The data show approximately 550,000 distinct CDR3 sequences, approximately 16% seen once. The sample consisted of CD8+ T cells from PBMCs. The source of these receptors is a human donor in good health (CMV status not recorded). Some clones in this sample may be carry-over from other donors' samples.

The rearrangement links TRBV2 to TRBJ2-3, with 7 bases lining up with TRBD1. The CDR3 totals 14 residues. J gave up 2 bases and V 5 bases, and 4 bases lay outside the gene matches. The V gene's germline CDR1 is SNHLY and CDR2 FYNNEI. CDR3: CASSIGQVTDTQYF. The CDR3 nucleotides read TGTGCCAGCAGTATCGGACAGGTCACAGATACGCAGTATTTT.

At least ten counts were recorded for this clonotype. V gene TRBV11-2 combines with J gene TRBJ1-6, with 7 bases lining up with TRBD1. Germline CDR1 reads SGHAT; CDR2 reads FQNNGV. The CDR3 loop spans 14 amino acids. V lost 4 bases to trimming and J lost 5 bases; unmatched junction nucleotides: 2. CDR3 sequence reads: CASSWTGDNSPLHF. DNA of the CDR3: TGTGCCAGCAGCTGGACAGGTGATAATTCACCCCTCCACTTT.

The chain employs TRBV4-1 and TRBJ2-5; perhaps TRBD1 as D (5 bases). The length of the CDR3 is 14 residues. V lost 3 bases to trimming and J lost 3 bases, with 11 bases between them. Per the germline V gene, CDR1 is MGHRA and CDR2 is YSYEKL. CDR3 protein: CASSHLQGKETQYF. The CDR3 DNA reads TGCGCCAGCAGCCATCTTCAGGGTAAAGAGACCCAGTACTTC.

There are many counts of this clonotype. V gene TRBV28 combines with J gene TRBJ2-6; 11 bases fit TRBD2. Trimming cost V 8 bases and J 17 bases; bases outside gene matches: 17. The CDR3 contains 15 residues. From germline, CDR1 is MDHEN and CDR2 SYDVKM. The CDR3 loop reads CASVSPTSGRALLTF. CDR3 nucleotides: TGTGCCAGCGTTTCCCCAACTAGCGGGAGAGCCCTATTGACTTTC.

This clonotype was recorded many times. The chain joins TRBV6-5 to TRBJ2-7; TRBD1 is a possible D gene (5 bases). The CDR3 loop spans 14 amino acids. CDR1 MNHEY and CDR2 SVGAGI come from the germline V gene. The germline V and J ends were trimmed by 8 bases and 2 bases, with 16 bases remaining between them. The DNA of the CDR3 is TGTGCCAGCGGGATTCAGGGTGGCGCCTACGAGCAGTACTTC. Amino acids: CASGIQGGAYEQYF.

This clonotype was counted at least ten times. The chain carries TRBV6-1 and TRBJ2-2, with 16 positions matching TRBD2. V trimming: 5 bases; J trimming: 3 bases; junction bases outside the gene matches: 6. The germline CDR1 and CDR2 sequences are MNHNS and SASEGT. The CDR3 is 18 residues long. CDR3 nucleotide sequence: TGTGCCAGCAGTCCCGGGACTAGCGGGGGGGACTACACCGGGGAGCTGTTTTTT. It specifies CASSPGTSGGDYTGELFF.

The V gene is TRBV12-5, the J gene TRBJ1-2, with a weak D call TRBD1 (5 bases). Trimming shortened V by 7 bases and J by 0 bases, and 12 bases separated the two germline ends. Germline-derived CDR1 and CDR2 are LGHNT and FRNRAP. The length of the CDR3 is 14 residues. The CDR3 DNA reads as TGTGCTAGTGCCCCGGGGCAGACTAACTATGGCTACACCTTC. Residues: CASAPGQTNYGYTF.

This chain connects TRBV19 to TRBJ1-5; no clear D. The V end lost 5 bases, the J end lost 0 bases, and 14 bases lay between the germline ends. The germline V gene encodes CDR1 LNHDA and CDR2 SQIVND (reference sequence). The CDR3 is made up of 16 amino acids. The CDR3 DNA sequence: TGTGCCAGTAGTTTCAGGACGGTCCTTAGCAATCAGCCCCAGCATTTT. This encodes CASSFRTVLSNQPQHF. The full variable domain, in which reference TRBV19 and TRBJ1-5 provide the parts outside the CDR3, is DGGITQSPKYLFRKEGQNVTLSCEQNLNHDAMYWYRQDPGQGLRLIYYSQIVNDFQKGDIAEGYSVSREKKESFPLTVTSAQKNPTAFYLCASSFRTVLSNQPQHFGDGTRLSIL.

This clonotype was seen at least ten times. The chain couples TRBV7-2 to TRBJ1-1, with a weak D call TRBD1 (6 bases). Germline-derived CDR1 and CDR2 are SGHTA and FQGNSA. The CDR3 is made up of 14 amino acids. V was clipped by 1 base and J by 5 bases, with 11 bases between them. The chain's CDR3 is CASSLVSGATEAFF. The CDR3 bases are TGTGCCAGCAGCTTAGTCTCGGGGGCGACTGAAGCTTTCTTT.

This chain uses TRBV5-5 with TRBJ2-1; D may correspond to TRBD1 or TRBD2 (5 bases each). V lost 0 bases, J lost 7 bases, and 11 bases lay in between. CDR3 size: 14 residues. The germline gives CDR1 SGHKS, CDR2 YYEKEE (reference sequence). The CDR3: CASSLAYGGNEQFF. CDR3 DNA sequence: TGTGCCAGCAGCTTGGCCTATGGGGGTAATGAGCAGTTCTTC. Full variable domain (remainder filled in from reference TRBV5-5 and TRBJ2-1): DAGVTQSPTHLIKTRGQQVTLRCSPISGHKSVSWYQQVLGQGPQFIFQYYEKEERGRGNFPDRFSARQFPNYSSELNVNALLLGDSALYLCASSLAYGGNEQFFGPGTRLTVL.

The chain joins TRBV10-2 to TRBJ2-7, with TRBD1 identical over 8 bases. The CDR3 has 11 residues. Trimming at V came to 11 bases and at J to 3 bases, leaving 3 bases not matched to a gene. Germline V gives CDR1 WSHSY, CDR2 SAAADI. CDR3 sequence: CAAGTGYEQYF. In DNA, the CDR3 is TGCGCCGCCGGGACAGGCTACGAGCAGTACTTC.